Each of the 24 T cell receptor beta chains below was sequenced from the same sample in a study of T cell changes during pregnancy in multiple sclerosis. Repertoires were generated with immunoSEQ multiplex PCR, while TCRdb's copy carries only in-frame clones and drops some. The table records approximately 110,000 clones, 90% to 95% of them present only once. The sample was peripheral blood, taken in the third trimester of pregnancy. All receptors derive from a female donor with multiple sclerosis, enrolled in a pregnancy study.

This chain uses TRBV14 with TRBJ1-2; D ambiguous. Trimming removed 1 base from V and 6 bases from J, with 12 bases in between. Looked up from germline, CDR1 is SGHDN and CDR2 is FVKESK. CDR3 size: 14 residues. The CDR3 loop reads CASSQGTRLNGYTF. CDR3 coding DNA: TGTGCCAGCAGCCAAGGAACCAGGCTTAATGGCTACACCTTC.

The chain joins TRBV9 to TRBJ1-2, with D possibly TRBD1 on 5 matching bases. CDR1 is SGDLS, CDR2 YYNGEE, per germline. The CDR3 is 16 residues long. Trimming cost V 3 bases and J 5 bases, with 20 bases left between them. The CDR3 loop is CASSAGGGPAIYGYTF. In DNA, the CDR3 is TGTGCCAGCAGCGCGGGGGGGGGTCCGGCGATTTATGGCTACACCTTC.

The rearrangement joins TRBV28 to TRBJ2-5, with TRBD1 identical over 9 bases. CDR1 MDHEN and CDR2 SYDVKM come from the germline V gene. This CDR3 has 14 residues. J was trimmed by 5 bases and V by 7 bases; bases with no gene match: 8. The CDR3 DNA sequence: TGTGCCAGCATTACACAGGGGGCTCGGGAGACCCAGTACTTC. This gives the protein CASITQGARETQYF.

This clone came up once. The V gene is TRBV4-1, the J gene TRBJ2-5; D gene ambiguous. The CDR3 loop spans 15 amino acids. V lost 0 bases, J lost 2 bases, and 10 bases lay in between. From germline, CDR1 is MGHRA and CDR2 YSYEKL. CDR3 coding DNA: TGCGCCAGCAGCCAAGACGACTCTTATCAAGAGACCCAGTACTTC. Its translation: CASSQDDSYQETQYF.

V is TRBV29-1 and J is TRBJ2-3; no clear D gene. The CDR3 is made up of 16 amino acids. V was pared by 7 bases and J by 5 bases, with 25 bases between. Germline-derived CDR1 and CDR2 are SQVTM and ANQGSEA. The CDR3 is CSAESGGSRGGDTQYF. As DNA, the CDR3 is TGCAGCGCCGAATCTGGTGGCAGCCGCGGCGGAGATACGCAGTATTTT.

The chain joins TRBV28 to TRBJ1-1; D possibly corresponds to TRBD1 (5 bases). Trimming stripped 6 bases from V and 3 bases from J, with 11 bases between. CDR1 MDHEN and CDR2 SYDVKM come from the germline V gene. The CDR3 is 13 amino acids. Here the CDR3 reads CASRGGYYTEAFF. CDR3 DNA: TGTGCCAGCAGGGGGGGTTATTACACTGAAGCTTTCTTT.

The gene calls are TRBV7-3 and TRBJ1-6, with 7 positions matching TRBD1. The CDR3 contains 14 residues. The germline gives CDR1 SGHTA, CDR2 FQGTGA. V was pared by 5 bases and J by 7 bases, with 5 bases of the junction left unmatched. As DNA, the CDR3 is TGTGCCAGCAGCCCCGGACAGGCGAATTCACCCCTCCACTTT. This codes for CASSPGQANSPLHF.

The CDR3 DNA sequence: TGTGCCTGCCGGGACTCGGCCTCCTACGAGCAGTACTTC. Its translation is CACRDSASYEQYF. This chain links TRBV30 with TRBJ2-7; TRBD2 is a possible D gene (6 bases). The length of the CDR3 is 13 residues. CDR1 is GTSNPN, CDR2 SVGIG, per germline (reference sequence). V lost 6 bases, J lost 0 bases, and 12 bases lay in between.

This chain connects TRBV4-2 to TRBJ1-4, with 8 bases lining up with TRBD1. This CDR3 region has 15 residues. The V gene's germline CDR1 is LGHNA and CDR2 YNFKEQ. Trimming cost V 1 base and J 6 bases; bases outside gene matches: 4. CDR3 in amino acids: CASSQGTGGHEKLFF. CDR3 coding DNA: TGTGCCAGCAGCCAAGGAACAGGGGGTCATGAAAAACTGTTTTTT.

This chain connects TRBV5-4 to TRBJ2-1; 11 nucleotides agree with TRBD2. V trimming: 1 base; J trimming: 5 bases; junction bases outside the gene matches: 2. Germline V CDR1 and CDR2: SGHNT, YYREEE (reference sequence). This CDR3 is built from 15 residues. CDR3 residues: CASSLTSGGNNEQFF. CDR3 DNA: TGTGCCAGCAGCTTGACTAGCGGGGGAAACAATGAGCAGTTCTTC.

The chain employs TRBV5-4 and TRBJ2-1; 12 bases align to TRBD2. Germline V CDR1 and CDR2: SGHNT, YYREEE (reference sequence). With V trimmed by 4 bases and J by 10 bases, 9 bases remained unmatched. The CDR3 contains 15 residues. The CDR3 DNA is TGTGCCAGCAGCAGTTCCGGGACTAGCGGGCTAGAGCAGTTCTTC. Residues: CASSSSGTSGLEQFF.

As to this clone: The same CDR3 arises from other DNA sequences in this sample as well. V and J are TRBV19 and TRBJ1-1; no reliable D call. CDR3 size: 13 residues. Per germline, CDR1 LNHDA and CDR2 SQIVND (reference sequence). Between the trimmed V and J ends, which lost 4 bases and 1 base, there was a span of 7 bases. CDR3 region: CASSTTENTEAFF. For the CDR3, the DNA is TGTGCCAGTAGTACTACAGAGAACACTGAAGCTTTCTTT.

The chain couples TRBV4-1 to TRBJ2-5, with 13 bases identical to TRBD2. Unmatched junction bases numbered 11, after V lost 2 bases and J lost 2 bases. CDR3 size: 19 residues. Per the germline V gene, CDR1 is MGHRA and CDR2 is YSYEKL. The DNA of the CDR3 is TGCGCCAGCAGCCAACGTCCCGGGACTAGCGGGATAAGGCAAGAGACCCAGTACTTC. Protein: CASSQRPGTSGIRQETQYF.

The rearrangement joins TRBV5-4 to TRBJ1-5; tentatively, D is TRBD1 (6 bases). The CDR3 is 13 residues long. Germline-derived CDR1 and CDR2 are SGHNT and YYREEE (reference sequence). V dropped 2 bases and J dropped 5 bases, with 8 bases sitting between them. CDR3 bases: TGTGCCAGCAGCTTAGGGGGGGATCAGCCCCAGCATTTT. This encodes CASSLGGDQPQHF.

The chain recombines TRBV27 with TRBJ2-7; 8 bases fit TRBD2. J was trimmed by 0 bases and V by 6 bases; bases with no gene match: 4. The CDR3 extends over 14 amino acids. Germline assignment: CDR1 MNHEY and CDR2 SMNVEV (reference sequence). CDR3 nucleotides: TGTGCCAGCAGAATAGCGGGGTCCTCCTACGAGCAGTACTTC. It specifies CASRIAGSSYEQYF.

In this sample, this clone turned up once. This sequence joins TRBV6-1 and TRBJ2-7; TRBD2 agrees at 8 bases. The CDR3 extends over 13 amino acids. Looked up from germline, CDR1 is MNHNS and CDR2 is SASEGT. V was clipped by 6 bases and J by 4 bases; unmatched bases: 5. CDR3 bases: TGTGCCAGCAGAACTAGCGGAGTTTACGAGCAGTACTTC. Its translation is CASRTSGVYEQYF.

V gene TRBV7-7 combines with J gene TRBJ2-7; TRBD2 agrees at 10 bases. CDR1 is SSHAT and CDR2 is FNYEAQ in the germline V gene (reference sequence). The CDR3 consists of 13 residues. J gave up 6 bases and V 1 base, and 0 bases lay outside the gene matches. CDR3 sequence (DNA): TGTGCCAGCAGCTTAGGGACTAGCGGCGAGCAGTACTTC. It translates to CASSLGTSGEQYF. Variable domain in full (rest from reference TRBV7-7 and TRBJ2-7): GAGVSQSPRYKVTKRGQDVTLRCDPISSHATLYWYQQALGQGPEFLTYFNYEAQPDKSGLPSDRFSAERPEGSISTLTIQRTEQRDSAMYRCASSLGTSGEQYFGPGTRLTVT.

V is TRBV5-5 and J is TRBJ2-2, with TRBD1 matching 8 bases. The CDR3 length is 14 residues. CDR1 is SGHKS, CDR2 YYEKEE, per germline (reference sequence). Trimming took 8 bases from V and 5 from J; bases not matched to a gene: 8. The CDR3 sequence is CASHLDRETGELFF. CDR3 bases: TGTGCCAGTCACCTGGACAGGGAAACCGGGGAGCTGTTTTTT.

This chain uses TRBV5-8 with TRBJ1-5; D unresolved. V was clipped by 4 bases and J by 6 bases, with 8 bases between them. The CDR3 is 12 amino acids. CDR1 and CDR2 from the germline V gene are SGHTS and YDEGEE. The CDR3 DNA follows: TGTGCCAGCAGCCTACTCATTCAGCCCCAGCATTTT. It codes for CASSLLIQPQHF.

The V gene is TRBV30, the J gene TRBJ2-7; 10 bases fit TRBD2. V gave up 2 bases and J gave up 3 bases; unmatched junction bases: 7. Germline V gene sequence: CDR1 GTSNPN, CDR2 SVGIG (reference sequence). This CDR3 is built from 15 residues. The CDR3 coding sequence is TGTGCCTGGAGTCCAATAGCGGGAGGTCTCTACGAGCAGTACTTC. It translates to CAWSPIAGGLYEQYF.

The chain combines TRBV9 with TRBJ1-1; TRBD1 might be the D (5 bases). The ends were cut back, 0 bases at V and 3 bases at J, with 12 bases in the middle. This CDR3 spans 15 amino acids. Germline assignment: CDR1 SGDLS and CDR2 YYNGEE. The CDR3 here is CASSVGGGGYTEAFF. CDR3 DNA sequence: TGTGCCAGCAGCGTAGGGGGTGGGGGGTACACTGAAGCTTTCTTT.

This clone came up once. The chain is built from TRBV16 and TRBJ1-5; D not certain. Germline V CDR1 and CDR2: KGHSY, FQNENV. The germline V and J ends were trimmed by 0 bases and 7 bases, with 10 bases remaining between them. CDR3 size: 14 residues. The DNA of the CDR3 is TGTGCCAGCAGCCAATCTCCGGGTAACCAGCCCCAGCATTTT. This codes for CASSQSPGNQPQHF.

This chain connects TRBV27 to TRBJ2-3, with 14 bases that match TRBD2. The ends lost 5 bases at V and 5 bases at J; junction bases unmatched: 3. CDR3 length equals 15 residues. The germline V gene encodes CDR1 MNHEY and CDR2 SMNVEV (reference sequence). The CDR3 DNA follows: TGTGCCAGCAGTCAGGGGACTAGCGGGAGAGATACGCAGTATTTT. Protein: CASSQGTSGRDTQYF.

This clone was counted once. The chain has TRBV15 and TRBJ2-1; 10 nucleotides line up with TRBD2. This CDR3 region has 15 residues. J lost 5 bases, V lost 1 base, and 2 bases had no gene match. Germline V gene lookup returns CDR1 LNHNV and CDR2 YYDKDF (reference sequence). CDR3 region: CATSRASGRHNEQFF. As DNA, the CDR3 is TGTGCCACCAGCAGAGCTAGCGGGAGACACAATGAGCAGTTCTTC.